Here is one T cell receptor beta chain with its context. Its matching antigen is unknown. Other nucleotide sequences in the sample specify the same CDR3. PCR used 60 Vbeta primers and 13 Jbeta primers. TCRdb's table, derived via immunoSEQ multiplex PCR, lists solely in-frame clones and lacks some. The profile shows 110,000 or so clones, 70% to 80% of them singletons. Each donor's status was that of a healthy bone marrow donor. This sample stems from a study of cytomegalovirus exposure and HLA in healthy donors. Findings and limits, study-wide: Presence/absence analyses took donor sequencing depth as roughly uniform.

Germline-derived CDR1 and CDR2 are SQVTM and ANQGSEA. J lost 6 bases, V lost 4 bases, and 4 bases had no gene match. The CDR3 length is 13 residues. The sequenced sample was PBMCs. V gene TRBV29-1 combines with J gene TRBJ2-3, with TRBD2 identical over 10 bases. The receptor was derived from a woman aged 40-49 years in good health and CMV-seropositive. The CDR3: CSVGASGSDTQYF. The CDR3, as DNA: TGCAGCGTTGGAGCTAGCGGGAGCGATACGCAGTATTTT.